This passage covers 21 T cell receptor beta chains from one sample sequenced in a study of T cell repertoires in cytomegalovirus infection. Their antigens are not known. TCRdb independently ran MiXCR on the reads; one entry per CDR3 protein. This sample has about 900,000 distinct CDR3 sequences, with roughly 31% found just once. The source was cultured CD8+ T cells from PBMCs, collected from culture after CMV antigen stimulation. The receptors were sampled from a human donor in good health (CMV status not recorded). Some clones in this sample may be carry-over from other donors' samples.

This clonotype was seen once. This chain joins TRBV3-1 and TRBJ2-3; D uncertain. This CDR3 has 19 amino acids. Trimming removed 4 bases at V and 0 bases at J, with 23 bases between. From germline, CDR1 is LGHDT and CDR2 YNNKEL (reference sequence). CDR3 amino acids: CASSPPLNLRRSSTDTQYF. DNA of the CDR3: TGTGCCAGCAGCCCCCCCCTAAACCTTCGACGGTCTAGCACAGATACGCAGTATTTT.

This chain connects TRBV7-2 to TRBJ2-3; no firm D call. Germline CDR1 and CDR2: SGHTA and FQGNSA. This CDR3 has 15 residues. The ends were cut back, 3 bases at V and 0 bases at J, with 10 bases in the middle. The CDR3 protein is CASSLNGPSTDTQYF. The CDR3 DNA reads TGTGCCAGCAGCTTGAACGGACCTAGCACAGATACGCAGTATTTT.

This clonotype was counted at least ten times. CDR3 nucleotide sequence: TGTGCCAGCAGTTGGGGGGTAGTACTTCGAGATTATCAAGCTTTCTTT. It codes for CASSWGVVLRDYQAFF. V and J are TRBV6-6 and TRBJ1-1; possible D gene TRBD1, 5 bases. This CDR3 region has 16 residues. Germline V gives CDR1 MNHNY, CDR2 SVGAGI (reference sequence). The V and J ends lost 4 bases and 9 bases respectively, with 24 bases between them.

The rearrangement uses TRBV9 and TRBJ2-7; tentatively, D is TRBD1 (5 bases). Germline-derived CDR1 and CDR2 are SGDLS and YYNGEE. This CDR3 comprises 12 residues. Trimming pared 2 bases from V and 7 bases from J, leaving 10 bases between. The CDR3 is CASSVGQKEQYV. In nucleotides, the CDR3 is TGTGCCAGCAGCGTGGGGCAAAAAGAGCAGTACGTC.

In its sample, this clonotype was seen a few times. The chain couples TRBV27 to TRBJ2-5, with 12 positions matching TRBD1. The J segment lost 4 bases and the V segment lost 2 bases, leaving 8 bases of the junction unmatched. The CDR3 totals 17 residues. The germline V gene has CDR1 MNHEY and CDR2 SMNVEV (reference sequence). The CDR3 is CASSLVGTGGIRETQYF. CDR3 DNA: TGTGCCAGCAGTTTAGTCGGGACAGGGGGCATTCGAGAGACCCAGTACTTC.

The chain carries TRBV4-2 and TRBJ1-2; D gene ambiguous. The CDR3 contains 17 residues. From germline, CDR1 is LGHNA and CDR2 YNFKEQ. Trimming took off 1 base at V and 0 bases at J, with 15 bases between the two ends. Here the CDR3 DNA reads TGTGCCAGCAGCCAAGCGGATGGAGCCCTCTCTAACTATGGCTACACCTTC. Protein product: CASSQADGALSNYGYTF.

The table lists this clonotype with a count of one. Here the CDR3 omits its conserved ending phenylalanine or tryptophan, so a read error is the likely source. The V gene is TRBV7-6, the J gene TRBJ2-6, with unresolved D. This CDR3 has 15 residues. V lost 1 base to trimming and J lost 1 base, with 5 bases between them. In germline, CDR1 is SGHVS, CDR2 FNYEAQ. CDR3 bases: TGTGCCAGCAGCTTAGTAGGGTCTGGGGCCAACGTCCTGACTCTC. It translates to CASSLVGSGANVLTL.

The V call is TRBV5-6, the J call TRBJ1-2; D is undetermined. CDR1 and CDR2 from the germline V gene are SGHDT and YYEEEE. The V gene lost 2 bases and the J gene lost 0 bases, with 11 bases spanning the gap. There are 15 residues in the CDR3. For the CDR3, the DNA is TGTGCCAGCAGCTTCCCTGAAGGTGCTAACTATGGCTACACCTTC. This codes for CASSFPEGANYGYTF.

This clonotype was detected ten times or more. The rearrangement joins TRBV6-5 to TRBJ1-5; D is possibly TRBD1 (5 bases). V lost 5 bases to trimming and J lost 3 bases, with 23 bases between them. The CDR3 has 18 amino acids. In germline, CDR1 is MNHEY, CDR2 SVGAGI. CDR3 in DNA: TGTGCCAGCAGTCCCGGGGAGTTGGGGCCATCCCTCAATCAGCCCCAGCATTTT. Its protein product is CASSPGELGPSLNQPQHF.

This clonotype appeared once. Being one base from a much bigger clone, this may be a read error. The V call is TRBV7-4, the J call TRBJ1-2; 10 bases agree with TRBD1. Losses at the gene ends were 2 bases for V and 6 bases for J; bases not matched to a gene: 3. This CDR3 spans 14 amino acids. The germline V gene has CDR1 SGHVT and CDR2 SQSDAQ. The chain's CDR3 is CASSLLGQGNGYTF. The DNA for the CDR3 is TGTGCCAGCAGCTTACTGGGACAGGGGAATGGCTACACCTTC.

The chain couples TRBV4-1 to TRBJ2-2; D ambiguous. Deletions cut 4 bases from V and 1 base from J, with 7 bases between. The CDR3 consists of 14 residues. Germline V gene data show CDR1 as MGHRA and CDR2 as YSYEKL. CDR3 sequence (DNA): TGCGCCAGCAGCCCTGGGGAGAACACCGGGGAGCTGTTTTTT. Amino acid sequence: CASSPGENTGELFF.

This clonotype showed up just a few times. The CDR3 reads CASSFRGLLGGMNTEAFF. The CDR3 DNA reads TGTGCCAGCAGTTTTAGGGGACTTTTGGGGGGCATGAACACTGAAGCTTTCTTT. V and J are TRBV27 and TRBJ1-1, with D possibly being TRBD1 (6 bases). The CDR3 is 18 residues long. The germline V and J ends were trimmed by 3 bases and 0 bases, with 20 bases remaining between them. The V gene's germline CDR1 is MNHEY and CDR2 SMNVEV (reference sequence).

The chain is built from TRBV2 and TRBJ2-7; no clear D gene. V was pared by 5 bases and J by 7 bases, with 15 bases between. CDR3 length: 13 residues. Germline-derived CDR1 and CDR2 are SNHLY and FYNNEI. CDR3 loop: CASSQNRGREQYV. DNA of the CDR3: TGTGCCAGCAGTCAAAACAGAGGAAGGGAGCAGTACGTC.

This CDR3 is CASIDGSRGHNEQFF. CDR3 bases: TGTGCCAGTATAGATGGGAGCCGGGGGCACAATGAGCAGTTCTTC. This chain joins TRBV19 and TRBJ2-1, with D possibly called TRBD1 or TRBD2 (6 bases each). The CDR3 runs to 15 residues. V was trimmed by 7 bases and J by 5 bases, leaving 18 bases between them. From germline, CDR1 is LNHDA and CDR2 SQIVND (reference sequence).

This clonotype has more than one count but fewer than ten. The CDR3 sequence is CASSIGFLNQPQHF. The CDR3 DNA follows: TGTGCCAGCAGCATCGGTTTTCTCAATCAGCCCCAGCATTTT. The chain recombines TRBV7-6 with TRBJ1-5; no definite D call. V shed 5 bases and J shed 3 bases, with 11 bases lying between them. The length of the CDR3 is 14 residues. Germline CDR1 SGHVS, CDR2 FNYEAQ.

This clonotype turned up a few times. V and J are TRBV6-2 or TRBV6-3 and TRBJ2-7; the D call may be TRBD1 or TRBD2 (6 bases each). The V gene's germline CDR1 is MNHEY and CDR2 SVGEGT. The length of the CDR3 is 15 residues. The CDR3 DNA reads TGTGCCAGCAGTTACTCACCGGGGGCGGCCTATGAGCAGTACGTC. Its translation is CASSYSPGAAYEQYV.

This clonotype was counted many times. This rearrangement joins TRBV6-5 to TRBJ2-1, with TRBD1 matching over 7 bases. Germline CDR1 and CDR2: MNHEY and SVGAGI. The CDR3 has 17 amino acids. Unmatched junction bases numbered 11, after V lost 2 bases and J lost 4 bases. In DNA, the CDR3 is TGTGCCAGCAGTTACACCGGGGACAGCCTGATTTACAATGAGCAGTTCTTC. Encoded protein: CASSYTGDSLIYNEQFF.

In DNA form, the CDR3 reads TGTGCCACGGCAGCAGGGGGGAATCAGCCCCAGCATTTT. Protein: CATAAGGNQPQHF. V and J are TRBV24-1 and TRBJ1-5; 7 bases agree with TRBD1. The CDR3 totals 13 residues. The trim removed 10 bases at V and 4 bases at J, leaving 6 bases unmatched. The germline V gene has CDR1 KGHDR and CDR2 SFDVKD.

This clonotype was counted between two and nine times. The rearrangement links TRBV7-8 to TRBJ2-5; no definite D call. Germline loops: CDR1 SGHVS, CDR2 FQNEAQ. The CDR3 length is 16 residues. The ends were cut back, 0 bases at V and 0 bases at J, with 11 bases in the middle. CDR3 sequence: CASSLAAGLYQETQYF. The DNA of the CDR3 is TGTGCCAGCAGCTTAGCCGCCGGGTTGTACCAAGAGACCCAGTACTTC.

This clonotype occurred a few times. This chain joins TRBV7-9 and TRBJ2-7, with 9 nucleotides matching TRBD1. Unmatched junction bases numbered 7, after V lost 4 bases and J lost 3 bases. CDR3 size: 15 residues. Germline loops: CDR1 SEHNR, CDR2 FQNEAQ (reference sequence). In DNA, the CDR3 is TGTGCCAGCAGCTCCGCCGGGACAGGGATCTACGAGCAGTACTTC. Encoded protein: CASSSAGTGIYEQYF.

The chain carries TRBV5-6 and TRBJ1-2; D remains unclear. In germline, CDR1 is SGHDT, CDR2 YYEEEE. Trimming shortened V by 5 bases and J by 5 bases, and 10 bases separated the two germline ends. The CDR3 length is 12 residues. CDR3 residues: CASSPRRYGYTF. CDR3 bases: TGTGCCAGCAGTCCACGGCGATATGGCTACACCTTC.